These T cell receptor beta chains were read from a single sample in a study of shared clonotypes between healthy human individuals. The protocol was immunoSEQ multiplex PCR, while the TCRdb copy is restricted to in-frame clones and leaves out a portion. The top ten clones hold roughly 0.13% of a sample with some 2 million clones, over 85% of them seen once. Sequenced: naive CD4+ T cells sorted from blood. These receptors all come from a man aged 18 to 30 in good health. CDR3s include the opening cysteine and the closing phenylalanine or tryptophan. The D gene is left open where the match is weak. Clone size is shown for a subset of rows, as once, few, many or a class of expanded clone.

>once|TRBJ1-6|TRBV6-5|.
CASSSTRNSPLHF
TGTGCCAGCAGTTCCACACGTAATTCACCCCTCCACTTT
>few|TRBJ1-5|TRBV28|TRBD1
CASRPGQRWAYSNQPQHF
TGTGCCAGCAGGCCGGGACAGCGTTGGGCTTATAGCAATCAGCCCCAGCATTTT
>.|TRBJ2-5|TRBV27|.
CASSLSPAETQYF
TGTGCCAGCAGTTTATCGCCCGCCGAGACCCAGTACTTC
>.|TRBJ2-2|TRBV7-2|.
CASSLRDTGELFF
TGTGCCAGCAGCTTACGGGATACCGGGGAGCTGTTTTTT
>.|TRBJ2-2|TRBV5-6|.
CASSLPAGELFF
TGTGCCAGCAGCTTGCCGGCCGGGGAGCTGTTTTTT
>.|TRBJ2-5|TRBV5-1|.
CASSLGAGAETQYF
TGCGCCAGCAGCTTGGGGGCAGGGGCCGAGACCCAGTACTTC
>.|TRBJ1-3|TRBV19|TRBD1
CATRPGQLSGNTIYF
TGTGCCACCAGACCGGGACAGCTCTCTGGAAACACCATATATTTT
>.|TRBJ1-2|TRBV6-1|.
CASRAGGLNYGYTF
TGTGCCAGCAGGGCTGGGGGCCTGAACTATGGCTACACCTTC
>.|TRBJ2-1|TRBV7-2|TRBD1
CASSSNRDSHNEQFF
TGTGCCAGCAGCTCAAACCGGGACAGTCACAATGAGCAGTTCTTC
>.|TRBJ2-1|TRBV14|TRBD1
CASSPLTGTYNEQFF
TGTGCCAGCAGCCCTCTGACAGGGACCTACAATGAGCAGTTCTTC